The rows below give T cell receptor beta chains drawn from one sample of a study of CD8 T cell repertoires and HIV-1 epitope variants. These receptors have no identified antigens. Here immunoSEQ multiplex PCR was the method, and the copy in TCRdb shows in-frame clones only, minus some. The table records around 4,400 clones, around 69% of them present only once. The sample was cultured CD8+ T cells derived from PBMCs. These receptors were obtained from a male donor with HIV. Both conserved end residues are part of each CDR3. Fields, in order: V gene, D gene, clone size, J gene, CDR3 DNA, CDR3 protein. D genes are given only for firm matches. Rows may omit the clone size; those that give it use once, few, many or a size class.

V: TRBV27
D: TRBD1
size: NA
J: TRBJ1-2
DNA: TGTGCCAGCAGTTTTGGGGACAGGGGGCGAGCCTACACCTTC
CDR3: CASSFGDRGRAYTF

V: TRBV11-2
D: NA
size: NA
J: TRBJ2-1
DNA: TGTGCCAGCAGCTTCCTAGCGACCTACAATGAGCAGTTCTTC
CDR3: CASSFLATYNEQFF

V: TRBV11-2
D: TRBD2
size: NA
J: TRBJ2-5
DNA: TGTGCCAGCAGCTTAGCCCCCCCCCTAGCGGGAGAAGAGACCCAGTACTTC
CDR3: CASSLAPPLAGEETQYF

V: TRBV28
D: NA
size: once
J: TRBJ2-3
DNA: TGTGCCAGCAGTTTACTCCGGGGAGATACGCAGTATTTT
CDR3: CASSLLRGDTQYF

V: TRBV5-6
D: NA
size: NA
J: TRBJ2-1
DNA: TGTGCCAGCAGCCCGACAGACAATGAGCAGTTCTTC
CDR3: CASSPTDNEQFF

V: TRBV5-1
D: NA
size: NA
J: TRBJ1-1
DNA: TGCGCCAGCACCGGTAACGGTGAAGCTTTCTTT
CDR3: CASTGNGEAFF

V: TRBV28
D: TRBD1
size: NA
J: TRBJ1-2
DNA: TGTGCCAGCAGTTCCGGGACAGGGACCGACTATGGCTACACCTTC
CDR3: CASSSGTGTDYGYTF

V: TRBV28
D: NA
size: NA
J: TRBJ1-2
DNA: TGTGCCAGCAGTTTCCCCGATGGTAACTATGGCTACACCTTC
CDR3: CASSFPDGNYGYTF

V: TRBV28
D: NA
size: few
J: TRBJ1-5
DNA: TGTGCCAGCAGCCTAGTTGAGGGTTACCAGCATTTT
CDR3: CASSLVEGYQHF

V: TRBV19
D: NA
size: NA
J: TRBJ2-5
DNA: TGTGCCAGTAGTCTCCCGCGGGGACCTCAAGAGACCCAGTACTTC
CDR3: CASSLPRGPQETQYF

V: TRBV2
D: NA
size: few
J: TRBJ2-1
DNA: TGTGCCAGCAGTCCGCTTAGCGGAGGGGGGGCGTTCAATGAGCAGTTCTTC
CDR3: CASSPLSGGGAFNEQFF

V: TRBV11-3
D: NA
size: NA
J: TRBJ2-5
DNA: TGTGCCAGCAGCCAAACCACAGGTTCTACAGAGACCCAGTACTTC
CDR3: CASSQTTGSTETQYF

V: TRBV7-3
D: TRBD2
size: once
J: TRBJ2-5
DNA: TGTGCCAGCAGCTTAGGCGGGGGTCCTCAAGAGACCCAGTACTTC
CDR3: CASSLGGGPQETQYF

V: TRBV7-2
D: NA
size: few
J: TRBJ1-5
DNA: TGTGCCAGCACCGACTGGGGAGGTAGCAATCAGCCCCAGCATTTT
CDR3: CASTDWGGSNQPQHF

V: TRBV19
D: TRBD1
size: NA
J: TRBJ1-2
DNA: TGTGCCAGTAGCATAGAACCGACAGGGGGAACCCCTACCCACTTATATGGCTACACCTTC
CDR3: CASSIEPTGGTPTHLYGYTF

V: TRBV27
D: TRBD1
size: few
J: TRBJ2-7
DNA: TGTGCCAGCAGTTTACTAGGACAGGCCTACGAGCAGTACTTC
CDR3: CASSLLGQAYEQYF

V: TRBV15
D: NA
size: NA
J: TRBJ2-1
DNA: TGTGCCACCAGCAGTAAGATAAATGAGCAGTTCTTC
CDR3: CATSSKINEQFF

V: TRBV4-3
D: TRBD1
size: NA
J: TRBJ1-2
DNA: TGCGCCAGCAGCCAAGATAGGGGGACAGCGAACTATGGCTACACCTTC
CDR3: CASSQDRGTANYGYTF

V: TRBV18
D: NA
size: few
J: TRBJ1-4
DNA: TGTGCCAGCTCACCGAGGACAGCAACTAATGAAAAACTGTTTTTT
CDR3: CASSPRTATNEKLFF

V: TRBV5-4
D: TRBD1
size: once
J: TRBJ2-1
DNA: TGTGCCAGCAGACCAGGACAGGGAACATTTAATGAGCAGTTCTTC
CDR3: CASRPGQGTFNEQFF

V: TRBV9
D: NA
size: NA
J: TRBJ2-3
DNA: TGTGCCAGCAGCGTGACGAGGAGCACAGATACGCAGTATTTT
CDR3: CASSVTRSTDTQYF

V: TRBV29-1
D: NA
size: NA
J: TRBJ1-1
DNA: TGCAGCGTCGAAAGGAACACTGAAGCTTTCTTT
CDR3: CSVERNTEAFF

V: TRBV13
D: NA
size: few
J: TRBJ1-2
DNA: TGTGCCAGCAGCTCCCGGGGGCGAGATGGCTACACCTTC
CDR3: CASSSRGRDGYTF

V: TRBV4-2
D: NA
size: NA
J: TRBJ2-7
DNA: TGTGCCAGCAGCCAGGGGTTTACGGTTTTCCATTCCTCCTACGAGCAGTACTTC
CDR3: CASSQGFTVFHSSYEQYF

V: TRBV28
D: NA
size: NA
J: TRBJ1-1
DNA: TGTGCCAGCAGTTCCGGGCCCCCTAGGCACTCGAACACTGAAGCTTTCTTT
CDR3: CASSSGPPRHSNTEAFF

V: TRBV27
D: TRBD1
size: NA
J: TRBJ2-7
DNA: TGTGCCAGCAGGTGGGACGACAGGGACTACGAGCAGTACTTC
CDR3: CASRWDDRDYEQYF

V: TRBV28
D: NA
size: NA
J: TRBJ1-4
DNA: TGTGCCAGCAGACAGGCCTCAACTAATGAAAAACTGTTTTTT
CDR3: CASRQASTNEKLFF

V: TRBV7-9
D: NA
size: NA
J: TRBJ2-2
DNA: TGTGCCAGCAACCCCCCCTCGGCGGTAACGAACACCGGGGAGCTGTTTTTT
CDR3: CASNPPSAVTNTGELFF

V: TRBV28
D: TRBD1
size: NA
J: TRBJ1-2
DNA: TGTGCCAGCAGTAACGCCCCACAGGGGAGGGTTATCTATGGCTACACCTTC
CDR3: CASSNAPQGRVIYGYTF

V: TRBV28
D: TRBD2
size: NA
J: TRBJ2-3
DNA: TGTGCCAGCAGTGCATATAGCGGGGTCACAGATACGCAGTATTTT
CDR3: CASSAYSGVTDTQYF

V: TRBV28
D: NA
size: NA
J: TRBJ2-2
DNA: TGTGCCAGCAGTTTGCAGGGGAGTACCACCGGGGAGCTGTTTTTT
CDR3: CASSLQGSTTGELFF

V: TRBV2
D: TRBD1
size: NA
J: TRBJ1-1
DNA: TGTGCCAGCAGTGATTCGGGACAGGGGTTCACTGAAGCTTTCTTT
CDR3: CASSDSGQGFTEAFF

V: TRBV5-1
D: TRBD2
size: NA
J: TRBJ2-1
DNA: TGCGCCAGCAGCTTGTTAGCGGGAGGGAGATCGGATGAGCAGTTCTTC
CDR3: CASSLLAGGRSDEQFF

V: TRBV29-1
D: TRBD1
size: NA
J: TRBJ2-3
DNA: TGCAGCGTCCGTGGGACAGGGACAGATACGCAGTATTTT
CDR3: CSVRGTGTDTQYF

V: TRBV5-1
D: TRBD2
size: NA
J: TRBJ2-3
DNA: TGCGCCAGCAGCTTTAGCGGGGGGGACACAGATACGCAGTATTTT
CDR3: CASSFSGGDTDTQYF

V: TRBV2
D: NA
size: NA
J: TRBJ2-7
DNA: TGTGCCAGCAGTGAAGGGGGAGGGGGCTACGAGCAGTACTTC
CDR3: CASSEGGGGYEQYF

V: TRBV4-2
D: TRBD1
size: NA
J: TRBJ2-7
DNA: TGTGCCAGCAGCCAAGATCTAGAACAGGGGACCTACGAGCAGTACTTC
CDR3: CASSQDLEQGTYEQYF

V: TRBV6-5
D: NA
size: NA
J: TRBJ2-1
DNA: TGTGCCAGCAGTTACTCGACAGACAATGAGCAGTTCTTC
CDR3: CASSYSTDNEQFF

V: TRBV4-1
D: NA
size: NA
J: TRBJ2-5
DNA: TGCGCCAGCAGCCCCCGACAGTTTCAAGAGACCCAGTACTTC
CDR3: CASSPRQFQETQYF

V: TRBV2
D: TRBD1
size: few
J: TRBJ1-1
DNA: TGTGCCAGCAGAGCCACAGGGGTGTTGAACACTGAAGCTTTCTTT
CDR3: CASRATGVLNTEAFF

V: TRBV5-6
D: TRBD1
size: few
J: TRBJ1-2
DNA: TGTGCCAGCAGTCAGGGGGGGATTTATGGCTACACCTTC
CDR3: CASSQGGIYGYTF

V: TRBV19
D: TRBD2
size: NA
J: TRBJ2-1
DNA: TGTGCCAGTAGTATCTATCAGCGGGAGGTATACAATGAGCAGTTCTTC
CDR3: CASSIYQREVYNEQFF

V: TRBV5-6
D: NA
size: NA
J: TRBJ2-7
DNA: TGTGCCAGCAGTCCGACCGTCTCCTACGAGCAGTACTTC
CDR3: CASSPTVSYEQYF

V: TRBV5-4
D: TRBD2
size: NA
J: TRBJ2-6
DNA: TGTGCCAGCAGCGGGACTAGTCCCTCTGGGGCCAACGTCCTGACTTTC
CDR3: CASSGTSPSGANVLTF

V: TRBV7-7
D: NA
size: NA
J: TRBJ2-3
DNA: TGTGCTAGCAGCTTGGAGGGGTCCACAGATACGCAGTATTTT
CDR3: CASSLEGSTDTQYF

V: TRBV1
D: NA
size: NA
J: TRBJ2-7
DNA: TGCACCAGCAGCCATTCTCTGCGGTACGAGCAGTACTTC
CDR3: CTSSHSLRYEQYF

V: TRBV9
D: TRBD2
size: once
J: TRBJ2-1
DNA: TGTGCCAGCAGCGTAGATATAAGCGGGAGGGGGTCCTACAATGAGCAGTTCTTC
CDR3: CASSVDISGRGSYNEQFF

V: TRBV9
D: NA
size: NA
J: TRBJ1-1
DNA: TGTGCCAGCAGCCCCCACAGGACGAACACTGAAGCTTTCTTT
CDR3: CASSPHRTNTEAFF

V: TRBV28
D: NA
size: few
J: TRBJ2-7
DNA: TGTGCCAGCAGTTCAGGGCTGTCGGATTACGAGCAGTACTTC
CDR3: CASSSGLSDYEQYF

V: TRBV7-8
D: TRBD1
size: few
J: TRBJ2-1
DNA: TGTGCCAGCAGCTCGGCCGGGACAGGGCGGGATGATGAGCAGTTCTTC
CDR3: CASSSAGTGRDDEQFF

V: TRBV5-6
D: TRBD1
size: few
J: TRBJ2-7
DNA: TGTGCCAGCAGCTTGGAGACAGGGGCAACCTACGAGCAGTACTTC
CDR3: CASSLETGATYEQYF

V: TRBV28
D: TRBD1
size: NA
J: TRBJ2-5
DNA: TGTGCCAGCAGTTCGGACAGGGGGGAGGAGACCCAGTACTTC
CDR3: CASSSDRGEETQYF

V: TRBV9
D: NA
size: NA
J: TRBJ1-2
DNA: TGTGCCAGCAGCGTATCGGACTCTGGAGATGGCTACACCTTC
CDR3: CASSVSDSGDGYTF

V: TRBV7-8
D: NA
size: NA
J: TRBJ1-5
DNA: TGTGCCAGCAGCCAGTGGGGGCTCGGTCAGCCCCAGCATTTT
CDR3: CASSQWGLGQPQHF

V: TRBV18
D: NA
size: NA
J: TRBJ2-5
DNA: TGTGCCAGCTCACCAGGACTTTCCCAAGAGACCCAGTACTTC
CDR3: CASSPGLSQETQYF

V: TRBV19
D: NA
size: NA
J: TRBJ2-7
DNA: TGTGCCAGTAGTCCTAAGGAGGGGGAGCAGTACTTC
CDR3: CASSPKEGEQYF

V: TRBV7-8
D: NA
size: NA
J: TRBJ2-3
DNA: TGTGCCAGCAGCTTACCGGGTCCCGCAGATACGCAGTATTTT
CDR3: CASSLPGPADTQYF

V: TRBV7-9
D: NA
size: few
J: TRBJ1-2
DNA: TGTGCCAGCAGCTTTGGGGACGCCAACTATGGCTACACCTTC
CDR3: CASSFGDANYGYTF

V: TRBV2
D: NA
size: NA
J: TRBJ1-5
DNA: TGTGCCAGCAGCGCCCAAATCGGCCTGATCGACCCCCAGCATTTT
CDR3: CASSAQIGLIDPQHF